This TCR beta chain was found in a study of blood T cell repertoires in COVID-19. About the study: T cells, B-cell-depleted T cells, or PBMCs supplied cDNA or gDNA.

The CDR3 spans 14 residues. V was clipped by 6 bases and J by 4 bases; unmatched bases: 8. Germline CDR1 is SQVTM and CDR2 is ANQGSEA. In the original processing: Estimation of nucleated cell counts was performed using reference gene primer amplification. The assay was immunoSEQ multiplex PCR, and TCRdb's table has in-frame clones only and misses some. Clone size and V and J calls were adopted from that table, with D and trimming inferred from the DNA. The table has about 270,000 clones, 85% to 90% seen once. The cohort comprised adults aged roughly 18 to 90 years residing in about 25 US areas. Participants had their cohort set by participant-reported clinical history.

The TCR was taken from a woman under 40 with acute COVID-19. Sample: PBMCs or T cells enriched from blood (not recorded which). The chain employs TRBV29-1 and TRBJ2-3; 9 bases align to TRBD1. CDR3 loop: CSVHGTGLPDTQYF. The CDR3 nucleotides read TGCAGCGTCCATGGGACAGGGTTGCCAGATACGCAGTATTTT.